These T cell receptor beta chains were read from a single sample in a study of T cell responses to AZD1222 COVID-19 vaccine. The repertoire was sequenced with immunoSEQ multiplex PCR; TCRdb's copy has only in-frame clones and lacks some. This sample yields over 110,000 clones, of which roughly nine tenths are seen a single time; roughly 1.7% belongs to the top ten. The sequences come from peripheral blood, collected on day 0 of AZD1222 vaccination. These receptors all stem from an adult in good health. Each CDR3 is given with its conserved first and last residue. The D gene is left open where the match is weak. Size values are once, few and many counts, or a class for expanded clones, and some rows have none.

clone size: .; D gene: .; V gene: TRBV27; J gene: TRBJ1-1; CDR3 DNA: TGTGCCAGCAGTTCGGGGCCCATGAACACTGAAGCTTTCTTT; CDR3 protein: CASSSGPMNTEAFF
clone size: .; D gene: .; V gene: TRBV7-2; J gene: TRBJ2-7; CDR3 DNA: TGTGCCAGCAGATCTCCGGGCCCCACCTACGAGCAGTACTTC; CDR3 protein: CASRSPGPTYEQYF
clone size: once; D gene: TRBD1; V gene: TRBV7-6; J gene: TRBJ2-5; CDR3 DNA: TGTGCCAGCAGCTCGACCGGGACAGGGGTTGGGGAGACCCAGTACTTC; CDR3 protein: CASSSTGTGVGETQYF
clone size: .; D gene: .; V gene: TRBV10-1; J gene: TRBJ2-5; CDR3 DNA: TGCGCCAGCAGCTCCCTCCAAGAGACCCAGTACTTC; CDR3 protein: CASSSLQETQYF
clone size: once; D gene: .; V gene: TRBV28; J gene: TRBJ1-3; CDR3 DNA: TGTGCCAGCAGCTCCCTGGCCCGGGGTACAAACACCATATATTTT; CDR3 protein: CASSSLARGTNTIYF
clone size: few; D gene: TRBD2; V gene: TRBV7-9; J gene: TRBJ2-7; CDR3 DNA: TGTGCCAGCAGCATCAGCGGGAGGGGGCGGAACGAGCAGTACTTC; CDR3 protein: CASSISGRGRNEQYF
clone size: .; D gene: .; V gene: TRBV9; J gene: TRBJ2-1; CDR3 DNA: TGTGCCAGCAGCTTCAACCCCGGGACTCCTAATGAGCAGTTCTTC; CDR3 protein: CASSFNPGTPNEQFF
clone size: .; D gene: .; V gene: TRBV19; J gene: TRBJ2-7; CDR3 DNA: TGTGCCAGTAAGGGCAGGGGAACCTACGAGCAGTACTTC; CDR3 protein: CASKGRGTYEQYF
clone size: .; D gene: .; V gene: TRBV7-8; J gene: TRBJ1-2; CDR3 DNA: TGTGCCAGCAGCTTAGAAAGTAGGAGGACCTATGGCTACACCTTC; CDR3 protein: CASSLESRRTYGYTF
clone size: once; D gene: TRBD1; V gene: TRBV10-3; J gene: TRBJ2-7; CDR3 DNA: TGTGCCATCAGACACACCGGGACAGTAAACTCCTACGAGCAGTACTTC; CDR3 protein: CAIRHTGTVNSYEQYF
clone size: .; D gene: TRBD1; V gene: TRBV7-2; J gene: TRBJ1-1; CDR3 DNA: TGTGCCAGCAGCCATAGACAGGGGGCGAGGAACACTGAAGCTTTCTTT; CDR3 protein: CASSHRQGARNTEAFF
clone size: once; D gene: TRBD2; V gene: TRBV6-4; J gene: TRBJ2-1; CDR3 DNA: TGTGCCAGCAGTGACGCTAGCGGCGTAAATGAGCAGTTCTTC; CDR3 protein: CASSDASGVNEQFF
clone size: .; D gene: .; V gene: TRBV6-4; J gene: TRBJ1-5; CDR3 DNA: TGTGCCAGCAGTGAGGGAGGGAAGCAGCCCCAGCATTTT; CDR3 protein: CASSEGGKQPQHF
clone size: .; D gene: .; V gene: TRBV6-5; J gene: TRBJ2-5; CDR3 DNA: TGTGCCAGCAGTTACTCCCTCCAAGAGACCCAGTACTTC; CDR3 protein: CASSYSLQETQYF
clone size: .; D gene: TRBD2; V gene: TRBV27; J gene: TRBJ2-1; CDR3 DNA: TGTGCCAGCAGTTTCCTAGCGGGAGCCGGAAATGAGCAGTTCTTC; CDR3 protein: CASSFLAGAGNEQFF
clone size: .; D gene: .; V gene: TRBV15; J gene: TRBJ1-2; CDR3 DNA: TGTGCCACCAGCAGAGAGGCCGGGACCGGCTATGGCTACACCTTC; CDR3 protein: CATSREAGTGYGYTF
clone size: once; D gene: TRBD1; V gene: TRBV9; J gene: TRBJ1-1; CDR3 DNA: TGTGCCAGCAGCGTCCTGAATACAGGGGCTGAAGCTTTCTTT; CDR3 protein: CASSVLNTGAEAFF
clone size: .; D gene: .; V gene: TRBV7-8; J gene: TRBJ1-6; CDR3 DNA: TGTGCCAGCAGCTTAGCGCCGAATTCACCCCTCCACTTT; CDR3 protein: CASSLAPNSPLHF
clone size: .; D gene: .; V gene: TRBV15; J gene: TRBJ2-7; CDR3 DNA: TGTGCCACCAGCAGAGATCCGGGGGGCCAGAACGAGCAGTACTTC; CDR3 protein: CATSRDPGGQNEQYF
clone size: .; D gene: .; V gene: TRBV6-2/TRBV6-3; J gene: TRBJ1-2; CDR3 DNA: TGTGCCAGCAGTTATTGGAATAACTATGGCTACACCTTC; CDR3 protein: CASSYWNNYGYTF
clone size: .; D gene: TRBD1; V gene: TRBV6-5; J gene: TRBJ1-2; CDR3 DNA: TGTGCCAGCAGTTCGACAGGGGCCCCTCACTATGGCTACACCTTC; CDR3 protein: CASSSTGAPHYGYTF
clone size: .; D gene: .; V gene: TRBV6-6; J gene: TRBJ2-7; CDR3 DNA: TGTGCCAGCAGCCTCACTTTAGGGGGGCGAACGCACGAGCAGTACTTC; CDR3 protein: CASSLTLGGRTHEQYF
clone size: .; D gene: TRBD1; V gene: TRBV6-5; J gene: TRBJ2-7; CDR3 DNA: TGTGCCAGCAGGTATCAGGGGGCGCTTCTCTACGAGCAGTACTTC; CDR3 protein: CASRYQGALLYEQYF
clone size: .; D gene: TRBD1; V gene: TRBV7-9; J gene: TRBJ1-1; CDR3 DNA: TGTGCCAGCAGCGCCCGACAGGGAATGAACACTGAAGCTTTCTTT; CDR3 protein: CASSARQGMNTEAFF
clone size: .; D gene: .; V gene: TRBV21-1; J gene: TRBJ2-3; CDR3 DNA: TGTGCCAGCAGCAAAGTCCTCCCGGCGGATTATAGGGGAGATACGCAGTATTTT; CDR3 protein: CASSKVLPADYRGDTQYF
clone size: .; D gene: .; V gene: TRBV12-2; J gene: TRBJ2-6; CDR3 DNA: TGTGCAAGTCGCGAAACGAGGACTCCACACAAAGTCGGCCAACGTCCTGACTTC; CDR3 protein: CASRETRTPHKVGQRPDF
clone size: .; D gene: .; V gene: TRBV2; J gene: TRBJ1-6; CDR3 DNA: TGTGCCAGCAGGGCCCGCGGGGGACTAAATTCACCCCTCCACTTT; CDR3 protein: CASRARGGLNSPLHF
clone size: .; D gene: .; V gene: TRBV12-3/TRBV12-4; J gene: TRBJ2-1; CDR3 DNA: TGTGCCAGCATGGCCAGAAACAATGAGCAGTTCTTC; CDR3 protein: CASMARNNEQFF
clone size: .; D gene: TRBD2; V gene: TRBV11-2; J gene: TRBJ2-1; CDR3 DNA: TGTGCCAGCCTTTTGGCGGGAGCATCGTACAATGAGCAGTTCTTC; CDR3 protein: CASLLAGASYNEQFF
clone size: .; D gene: .; V gene: TRBV10-3; J gene: TRBJ2-7; CDR3 DNA: TGTGCCATCAGCATGGACAGCTATGAGCAGTACTTC; CDR3 protein: CAISMDSYEQYF
clone size: .; D gene: .; V gene: TRBV9; J gene: TRBJ1-2; CDR3 DNA: TGTGCCAGCAGAGAACATGGCTACACCTTC; CDR3 protein: CASREHGYTF
clone size: .; D gene: .; V gene: TRBV30; J gene: TRBJ2-7; CDR3 DNA: TGTGCCTTAGGGGACATCTCGCAGTACTTC; CDR3 protein: CALGDISQYF
clone size: once; D gene: .; V gene: TRBV27; J gene: TRBJ2-1; CDR3 DNA: TGTGCCAGCAGTTTGTCCAGCAACAATGAGCAGTTCTTC; CDR3 protein: CASSLSSNNEQFF
clone size: once; D gene: .; V gene: TRBV4-1; J gene: TRBJ1-5; CDR3 DNA: TGCGCCAGCAGCCAAATCGGCGAGCCCCAGCATTTT; CDR3 protein: CASSQIGEPQHF
clone size: .; D gene: TRBD1; V gene: TRBV5-1; J gene: TRBJ1-2; CDR3 DNA: TGCGCCAGCAGCCCCCAAGGATACAGGGGGCTCTATGGCTACACCTTC; CDR3 protein: CASSPQGYRGLYGYTF
clone size: .; D gene: TRBD2; V gene: TRBV19; J gene: TRBJ2-7; CDR3 DNA: TGTGCCAGTAGTGCTAGCGGGAGGCAGAGCTACGAGCAGTACTTC; CDR3 protein: CASSASGRQSYEQYF
clone size: .; D gene: .; V gene: TRBV21-1; J gene: TRBJ1-1; CDR3 DNA: TGTGCCAGCTTCCGGGGGAGGGTGAACACTGAAGCTTTCTTT; CDR3 protein: CASFRGRVNTEAFF
clone size: .; D gene: .; V gene: TRBV27; J gene: TRBJ1-2; CDR3 DNA: TGTGCCAGCAGTCCAAGCGGGGGATTGAGCTATGGCTACACCTTC; CDR3 protein: CASSPSGGLSYGYTF
clone size: few; D gene: TRBD1; V gene: TRBV5-1; J gene: TRBJ1-3; CDR3 DNA: TGCGCCAGCAGCTTGGTAGGGGGCGGAAACACCATATATTTT; CDR3 protein: CASSLVGGGNTIYF
clone size: .; D gene: TRBD2; V gene: TRBV27; J gene: TRBJ2-5; CDR3 DNA: TGTGCCAGCAGTTTATCGGCGCTAGCGGGTAGGCGGAGGGGAAGAGAGACCCAGTACTTC; CDR3 protein: CASSLSALAGRRRGRETQYF
clone size: .; D gene: .; V gene: TRBV18; J gene: TRBJ2-7; CDR3 DNA: TGTGCCAGCTCACCAAAAAGGGAAAGGGAGCAGTACTTC; CDR3 protein: CASSPKREREQYF
clone size: .; D gene: TRBD2; V gene: TRBV27; J gene: TRBJ2-7; CDR3 DNA: TGTGCCAGCAGTTTGATACTAGCGGGAGCCTACGAGCAGTACTTC; CDR3 protein: CASSLILAGAYEQYF
clone size: .; D gene: TRBD1; V gene: TRBV2; J gene: TRBJ2-5; CDR3 DNA: TGTGCCAGCAGCGAGGGACAGCGTCCGGCCCAGTACTTC; CDR3 protein: CASSEGQRPAQYF
clone size: .; D gene: TRBD2; V gene: TRBV7-9; J gene: TRBJ2-5; CDR3 DNA: TGTGCCAGCAGCTTTACAGGGACTAGCGGGACCGAGACCCAGTACTTC; CDR3 protein: CASSFTGTSGTETQYF
clone size: few; D gene: .; V gene: TRBV12-5; J gene: TRBJ1-3; CDR3 DNA: TGTGCTAGTGGTTTGGACTTAGGGGCTTCAGGAAACACCATATATTTT; CDR3 protein: CASGLDLGASGNTIYF
clone size: .; D gene: .; V gene: TRBV13; J gene: TRBJ1-4; CDR3 DNA: TGTGCCAGCAGCTCGCTACAGGTTGCAACTAATGAAAAACTGTTTTTT; CDR3 protein: CASSSLQVATNEKLFF
clone size: .; D gene: TRBD1; V gene: TRBV19; J gene: TRBJ1-4; CDR3 DNA: TGTGCCAGTAGGGACAGGGGAGATAATGAAAAACTGTTTTTT; CDR3 protein: CASRDRGDNEKLFF
clone size: .; D gene: .; V gene: TRBV27; J gene: TRBJ1-1; CDR3 DNA: TGTGCCAGCAGTTTAGGCAGGAACACTGAAGCTTTCTTT; CDR3 protein: CASSLGRNTEAFF
clone size: .; D gene: .; V gene: TRBV14; J gene: TRBJ1-1; CDR3 DNA: TGTGCCAGCAGCCAAGTTCCAAGAACTGAAGCTTTCTTT; CDR3 protein: CASSQVPRTEAFF
clone size: .; D gene: .; V gene: TRBV9; J gene: TRBJ2-7; CDR3 DNA: TGTGCCAGCAGCGGTACTAGTTACGCCGGGACCTCCGAGCAGTACTTC; CDR3 protein: CASSGTSYAGTSEQYF
clone size: once; D gene: .; V gene: TRBV4-1; J gene: TRBJ2-4; CDR3 DNA: TGCGCCAGCAGCCTCGCAGGGTTAGCCAAAAACATTCAGTACTTC; CDR3 protein: CASSLAGLAKNIQYF
clone size: .; D gene: .; V gene: TRBV5-6; J gene: TRBJ2-7; CDR3 DNA: TGTGCCAGCAGCTTGGATGTGGCCCCCTACGAGCAGTACTTC; CDR3 protein: CASSLDVAPYEQYF
clone size: .; D gene: .; V gene: TRBV5-1; J gene: TRBJ1-1; CDR3 DNA: TGCGCCAGCAGCTTGGGGGGCGGGGAAGGGTTGGTGAAAGCTTTCTTT; CDR3 protein: CASSLGGGEGLVKAFF
clone size: once; D gene: .; V gene: TRBV30; J gene: TRBJ2-7; CDR3 DNA: TGTGCCTGGAGTCCCCCTTTTGGGGAGCAGTACTTC; CDR3 protein: CAWSPPFGEQYF
clone size: .; D gene: .; V gene: TRBV6-5; J gene: TRBJ1-1; CDR3 DNA: TGTGCCAGCAGTCTTAAGGAGAACACTGAAGCTTTCTTT; CDR3 protein: CASSLKENTEAFF
clone size: .; D gene: .; V gene: TRBV11-3; J gene: TRBJ2-7; CDR3 DNA: TGTGCCAGCAGCTTAGAGGGCTACGAGCAGTACTTC; CDR3 protein: CASSLEGYEQYF
clone size: .; D gene: TRBD1; V gene: TRBV9; J gene: TRBJ1-2; CDR3 DNA: TGTGCCAGCAGCCAACAGGGGAACTATGGCTACACCTTC; CDR3 protein: CASSQQGNYGYTF